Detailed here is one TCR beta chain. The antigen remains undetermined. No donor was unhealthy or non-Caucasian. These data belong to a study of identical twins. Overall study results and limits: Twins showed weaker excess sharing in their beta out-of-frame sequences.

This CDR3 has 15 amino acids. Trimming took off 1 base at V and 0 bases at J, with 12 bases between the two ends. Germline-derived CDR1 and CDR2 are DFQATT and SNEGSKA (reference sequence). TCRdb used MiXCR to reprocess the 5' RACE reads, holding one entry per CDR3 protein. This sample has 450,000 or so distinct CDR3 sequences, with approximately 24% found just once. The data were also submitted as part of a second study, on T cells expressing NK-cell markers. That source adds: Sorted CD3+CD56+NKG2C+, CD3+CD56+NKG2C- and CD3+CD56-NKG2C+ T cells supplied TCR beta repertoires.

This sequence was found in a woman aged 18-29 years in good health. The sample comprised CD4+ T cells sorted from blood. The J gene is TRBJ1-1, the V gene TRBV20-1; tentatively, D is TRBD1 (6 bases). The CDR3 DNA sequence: TGCAGTGCTAGAGGGGGGGCAGGCATGAACACTGAAGCTTTCTTT. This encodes CSARGGAGMNTEAFF.